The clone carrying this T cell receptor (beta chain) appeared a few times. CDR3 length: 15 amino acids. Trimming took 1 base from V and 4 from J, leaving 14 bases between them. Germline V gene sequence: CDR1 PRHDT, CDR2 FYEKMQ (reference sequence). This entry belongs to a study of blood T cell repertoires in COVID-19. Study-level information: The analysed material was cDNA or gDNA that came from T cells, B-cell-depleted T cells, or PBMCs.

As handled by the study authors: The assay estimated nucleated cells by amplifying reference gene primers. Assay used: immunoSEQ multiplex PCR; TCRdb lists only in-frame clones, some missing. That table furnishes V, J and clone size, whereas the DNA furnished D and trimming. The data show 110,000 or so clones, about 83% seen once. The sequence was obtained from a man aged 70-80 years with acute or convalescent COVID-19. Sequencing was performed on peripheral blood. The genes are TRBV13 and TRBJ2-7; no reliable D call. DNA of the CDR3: TGTGCCAGCAGCTTAGCGGGTTCCATCGGGTACGAGCAGTACTTC. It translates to CASSLAGSIGYEQYF. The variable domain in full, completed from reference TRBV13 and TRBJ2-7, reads AAGVIQSPRHLIKEKRETATLKCYPIPRHDTVYWYQQGPGQDPQFLISFYEKMQSDKGSIPDRFSAQQFSDYHSELNMSSLELGDSALYFCASSLAGSIGYEQYFGPGTRLTVT.